A selection of T cell receptor beta chains follows, all from one sample in a study of cytomegalovirus exposure and HLA in healthy donors. Repertoires were generated with immunoSEQ multiplex PCR, while TCRdb's copy carries only in-frame clones and drops some. The table has about 210,000 clones, roughly 82% seen once. Sequenced input: PBMCs. These receptors were taken from a man aged 35 to 55 in good health and CMV-seropositive. Both conserved end residues are part of each CDR3. A D gene is named only where the DNA matches it firmly. Only some rows state a clone size, as once, few, many or a class for expanded clones.

d_call clone_size j_call v_call cdr3_nt cdr3_aa
NA few TRBJ2-3 TRBV6-1 TGTGCCAGCAGTGTAGAGTTTAGCACAGATACGCAGTATTTT CASSVEFSTDTQYF
TRBD1 NA TRBJ2-5 TRBV7-6 TGTGCCAGCAGCTATCTGGACAGGCAAGAGACCCAGTACTTC CASSYLDRQETQYF
TRBD2 NA TRBJ2-3 TRBV2 TGTGCCAGCAGTGAACTCGGCTCAACCGGGACTAGCGGGAGCAATACGCAGTATTTT CASSELGSTGTSGSNTQYF
TRBD2 NA TRBJ2-2 TRBV27 TGTGCCAGCAGTTTTTTTGGCGGGAGATTACCCGGGGAGCTGTTTTTT CASSFFGGRLPGELFF
NA NA TRBJ1-4 TRBV13 TGTGCCAGCAGCTCCGATGGGGAGATACTGTTTTTT CASSSDGEILFF
NA few TRBJ1-1 TRBV6-1 TGTGCCAGCAGTGGAGCCACTAACACTGAAGCTTTCTTT CASSGATNTEAFF
NA NA TRBJ1-2 TRBV6-6 TGTGCCAGCAGTTACGGCGGAGCCTATGGCTACACCTTC CASSYGGAYGYTF
TRBD1 NA TRBJ1-4 TRBV6-1 TGTGCCAGCAGAGGACAGGGAAATGAAAAACTGTTTTTT CASRGQGNEKLFF
NA NA TRBJ1-1 TRBV7-9 TGTGCCAGCAGCTTAGCGAGAGCTTTCTTT CASSLARAFF
NA NA TRBJ2-7 TRBV7-9 TGTGCCAGCAGCTTAAAGGACAGCCCTTACGAGCAGTACTTC CASSLKDSPYEQYF
NA NA TRBJ1-2 TRBV2 TGTGCCAGCAGTGAAGGCAGGAACTATGGCTACACCTTC CASSEGRNYGYTF
TRBD1 NA TRBJ2-1 TRBV10-1 TGCGCCAGCAGTGATGGGGACAGAAACAATGAGCAGTTCTTC CASSDGDRNNEQFF
TRBD1 once TRBJ1-2 TRBV5-1 TGCGCCAGCAGCATCTGGACAGGGGTGAACTATGGCTACACCTTC CASSIWTGVNYGYTF
NA few TRBJ2-1 TRBV27 TGTGCCAGCAGTCTAAGCCAAGCTAGCGCAGCCTACAATGAGCAGTTCTTC CASSLSQASAAYNEQFF
TRBD1 NA TRBJ2-1 TRBV28 TGTGCCAGCAGTTTGTGGGACAGATCCTACAATGAGCAGTTCTTC CASSLWDRSYNEQFF
TRBD1 NA TRBJ1-2 TRBV19 TGTGCCAGCCAAGGCAGGGACAGGGGCTACACCTTC CASQGRDRGYTF
TRBD1 NA TRBJ1-3 TRBV28 TGTGCCAGCAGTACAGGGGCCGGAAACACCATATATTTT CASSTGAGNTIYF
NA NA TRBJ1-1 TRBV11-2 TGTGCCAGTTCCCTACAGGGACCTGAAGCTTTCTTT CASSLQGPEAFF
TRBD1 NA TRBJ2-7 TRBV10-3 TGTGCCATCAGTGAGCCAGGACAGGGGGCATACGAGCAGTACTTC CAISEPGQGAYEQYF
NA once TRBJ1-1 TRBV7-3 TGTGCCAGCAGCGCCCGGGAGGGGCGGACTGAAGCTTTCTTT CASSAREGRTEAFF
TRBD1 NA TRBJ1-3 TRBV6-6 TGTGCCAGCAGTTATGATGGGACAGTCTCTGGAAACACCATATATTTT CASSYDGTVSGNTIYF
NA NA TRBJ1-5 TRBV11-2 TGTGCCAGCAGCTTTCAGGGATCCAGCAATCAGCCCCAGCATTTT CASSFQGSSNQPQHF
NA NA TRBJ1-4 TRBV6-1 TGTGCCTCACAGCACGGCAGGAATAATGAAAAACTGTTTTTT CASQHGRNNEKLFF
NA few TRBJ1-1 TRBV11-2 TGTGCCAGCAGCACCCGGGGGGGAAACACTGAAGCTTTCTTT CASSTRGGNTEAFF
TRBD2 NA TRBJ2-1 TRBV27 TGTGCCAGCAGTTTAAGACTAGCGGGCAGGCCAACGTACTACAATGAGCAGTTCTTC CASSLRLAGRPTYYNEQFF
TRBD2 NA TRBJ2-1 TRBV6-5 TGTGCCAGCAGTTACTCCGGGACTAGCGCCTCCAATGAGCAGTTCTTC CASSYSGTSASNEQFF
TRBD2 few TRBJ2-1 TRBV9 TGTGCCAGCAGCGTCGGGGGGTCTAGCGGGAGGAACTACAATGAGCAGTTCTTC CASSVGGSSGRNYNEQFF
TRBD1 few TRBJ1-4 TRBV19 TGTGCCAGTAGTATTTCCAGACAGGGAGTTGAAAAACTGTTTTTT CASSISRQGVEKLFF
NA few TRBJ1-3 TRBV5-5 TGTGCCAGCAGCTTGCGGGCGAGGGAGAACACCATATATTTT CASSLRARENTIYF
TRBD1 NA TRBJ1-1 TRBV5-1 TGCGCCAGCAGCGGGGACAGGGCTATTGAAGCTTTCTTT CASSGDRAIEAFF
TRBD1 NA TRBJ2-2 TRBV5-8 TGTGCCAGCAGCTTGATTTTTGGACAGGGTGGCGCCGGGGAGCTGTTTTTT CASSLIFGQGGAGELFF
TRBD1 NA TRBJ2-7 TRBV19 TGTGCCAGTAGGGGACAGGCTACCTACGAGCAGTACTTC CASRGQATYEQYF
TRBD2 once TRBJ2-3 TRBV4-2 TGTGCCAGCAGCCAAGGGACTAGCAGCACAGATACGCAGTATTTT CASSQGTSSTDTQYF
NA once TRBJ1-1 TRBV6-5 TGTGCCAGCACAGGAAACACTGAAGCTTTCTTT CASTGNTEAFF
TRBD1 NA TRBJ1-1 TRBV11-2 TGTGCCAGCAGCCCGCAGGGGGTGAGTGAAGCTTTCTTT CASSPQGVSEAFF
TRBD1 NA TRBJ1-4 TRBV9 TGTGCCAGCAGCGCAACAGGGGGCACTGAAAAACTGTTTTTT CASSATGGTEKLFF
TRBD1 NA TRBJ2-3 TRBV7-3 TGTGCCAGCAGCGTAACGACAGGGGTTTTCGATACGCAGTATTTT CASSVTTGVFDTQYF
NA NA TRBJ1-1 TRBV4-1 TGCGCCAGCAGCCTAGGACTGGGGAACACTGAAGCTTTCTTT CASSLGLGNTEAFF
NA NA TRBJ2-7 TRBV5-6 TGTGCCAGCAGCTTTCTGTTCCAACTGCATAATGAGCACGAGCGGTACTTC CASSFLFQLHNEHERYF
NA NA TRBJ1-3 TRBV11-2 TGTGCCAGCAGCCCCGGACAGTACTCTGGAAACACCATATATTTT CASSPGQYSGNTIYF
NA NA TRBJ2-2 TRBV30 TGTGCCTGGAGGCCCAAGGGCCGGGGCAGGGGCGCCGGCACCGGGGAGCTGTTTTTT CAWRPKGRGRGAGTGELFF
TRBD1 NA TRBJ1-3 TRBV7-6 TGTGCCAGCAGCTTAGAGGGGACAGCCTCTGGAAACACCATATATTTT CASSLEGTASGNTIYF
NA NA TRBJ1-5 TRBV2 TGTGCCAGCAGTGGAGACGGGGGTGGCGTTCAGCCCCAGCATTTT CASSGDGGGVQPQHF
NA few TRBJ1-5 TRBV30 TGTGCCTGGAGTGTATACGGGAGCGGGAATCAGCCCCAGCATTTT CAWSVYGSGNQPQHF
TRBD2 NA TRBJ2-3 TRBV5-1 TGCGCCAGCAGCCCGTGGACTAGCGGGAGGATTAGCACAGATACGCAGTATTTT CASSPWTSGRISTDTQYF
NA NA TRBJ2-3 TRBV6-6 TGTGCCAGCAGTTTCCCGGACAGCGATAACACAGATACGCAGTATTTT CASSFPDSDNTDTQYF